Presented here are 31 T cell receptor beta chains from one specimen sequenced in a study of CD8+CD57+ T cells in acquired aplastic anemia. For sequencing, patients were chosen who had shown expansion of CD8+CD57+ cells by flow cytometry. According to the study, genomic DNA was the template for TCR beta VDJ and CDR3 profiling. TCRdb analysed the reads with MiXCR anew, one entry per CDR3 protein. This table holds 270,000 or so distinct CDR3 sequences, approximately 82% found once. The specimen sequenced was sorted CD4+, CD8+, or CD8+CD57+ T cells (not recorded which) from PBMCs. The receptors originated from a human donor with aplastic anemia.

The J gene is TRBJ1-2, the V gene TRBV9; D might be TRBD1 (5 bases). CDR3 length equals 13 residues. CDR1 and CDR2 from the germline V gene are SGDLS and YYNGEE. Trimming left V 3 bases short and J 9 bases short, with 15 bases between. DNA of the CDR3: TGTGCCAGCAGCGAGGTCCCTGGGGGACGCTACACCTTC. Its protein product is CASSEVPGGRYTF.

As regards this clonotype: The junction shows a germline mismatch at one end, possibly a read error. The chain couples TRBV2 to TRBJ2-3, with D uncertain. The CDR3 runs 13 residues. Germline CDR1 and CDR2: SNHLY and FYNNEI. The CDR3 DNA sequence: TGTGCCAGCGGGTACGCGAGCACAGTTACGAAGTATTTT. Residues: CASGYASTVTKYF.

The chain carries TRBV29-1 and TRBJ1-1; weak D call: TRBD1 (5 bases). Deletions cut 5 bases from V and 1 base from J, with 14 bases between. Germline values: CDR1 SQVTM, CDR2 ANQGSEA. This CDR3 has 14 residues. CDR3 region: CSVPRRGENTEAFF. The CDR3 bases are TGCAGCGTTCCCCGGAGGGGAGAGAACACTGAAGCTTTCTTT.

Worth noting for this clonotype: Relative to the germline gene, one junction end is altered; a read error may explain this. The rearrangement joins TRBV7-3 to TRBJ2-7; a possible D gene is TRBD2 (5 bases). CDR1 is SGHTA, CDR2 FQGTGA, per germline. CDR3 size: 14 residues. Here the CDR3 DNA reads TGTGCCACCAGCGGCAGTGGCCTAGCCTACGAGAAGCACTTC. Translation: CATSGSGLAYEKHF. Filled out from reference TRBV7-3 and TRBJ2-7, the complete variable domain reads GAGVSQTPSNKVTEKGKYVELRCDPISGHTALYWYRQSLGQGPEFLIYFQGTGAADDSGLPNDRFFAVRPEGSVSTLKIQRTERGDSAVYLCATSGSGLAYEKHFGPGTRLTVT.

About this clonotype: Germline and junction disagree at one end, which may indicate a read error. V is TRBV7-2 and J is TRBJ2-3; D gene ambiguous. Germline V gene lookup returns CDR1 SGHTA and CDR2 FQGNSA. CDR3 size: 14 residues. The CDR3 loop reads CASSLASYPDTYEF. The CDR3 DNA reads TGTGCCAGCAGCTTAGCGTCCTACCCCGATACCTACGAGTTT. Based on the CDR3 plus reference TRBV7-2 and TRBJ2-3, the full variable domain is GAGVSQSPSNKVTEKGKDVELRCDPISGHTALYWYRQSLGQGLEFLIYFQGNSAPDKSGLPSDRFSAERTGGSVSTLTIQRTQQEDSAVYLCASSLASYPDTYEFGPGTRLTVL.

Of note for this clonotype: Mismatch with germline at one junction end may stem from a read error. The rearrangement joins TRBV7-9 to TRBJ2-3, with D perhaps being TRBD1 or TRBD2 (6 bases each). The V gene's germline CDR1 is SEHNR and CDR2 FQNEAQ (reference sequence). The CDR3 has 13 amino acids. The CDR3 protein is CASRYGGTNTKYF. The DNA for the CDR3 is TGTGCCAGCAGGTACGGGGGCACAAATACGAAGTATTTT.

Points on this clonotype: One end of the junction fails to match germline, which may point to a read error. The chain carries TRBV7-2 and TRBJ2-3; D not resolved. Germline CDR1 is SGHTA and CDR2 is FQGNSA. The CDR3 runs 13 residues. CDR3 amino acids: CASSRLDPATEHF. CDR3 in DNA: TGTGCCAGCAGCAGGCTGGACCCCGCTACTGAGCATTTT. Full variable domain (rest looked up from reference TRBV7-2 and TRBJ2-3): GAGVSQSPSNKVTEKGKDVELRCDPISGHTALYWYRQSLGQGLEFLIYFQGNSAPDKSGLPSDRFSAERTGGSVSTLTIQRTQQEDSAVYLCASSRLDPATEHFGPGTRLTVL.

The chain couples TRBV25-1 to TRBJ2-1, with a tentative D call TRBD1 (6 bases). This CDR3 region has 11 residues. V was trimmed by 8 bases and J by 12 bases, leaving 14 bases between them. CDR1 MGHDK and CDR2 SYGVNS come from the germline V gene. CDR3 region: CASDLQGRQFF. DNA for the CDR3: TGTGCCAGCGACCTACAGGGTAGGCAGTTCTTC.

V usage is TRBV7-9 and J usage is TRBJ2-3, with D perhaps assigned TRBD1 or TRBD2 (5 bases each). V lost 3 bases, J lost 11 bases, and 18 bases lay in between. The CDR3 is 14 residues long. Germline CDR1 is SEHNR and CDR2 is FQNEAQ (reference sequence). CDR3 protein: CASSLAGAHNEQYF. The DNA of the CDR3 is TGTGCCAGCAGCTTGGCCGGGGCTCACAATGAGCAGTATTTT.

The rearrangement uses TRBV24-1 and TRBJ2-1; weak D call: TRBD1 (6 bases). V dropped 5 bases and J dropped 7 bases, with 14 bases sitting between them. Germline CDR1 reads KGHDR; CDR2 reads SFDVKD. The CDR3 contains 14 residues. CDR3 sequence: CATSGQDRQNEQFF. The CDR3 nucleotides are TGTGCCACCAGTGGACAGGATAGGCAGAATGAGCAGTTCTTC.

The chain employs TRBV7-6 and TRBJ1-5, with a tentative D call TRBD1 (6 bases). The CDR3 is 14 amino acids. Germline CDR1 and CDR2: SGHVS and FNYEAQ. The V end was cut by 5 bases, the J end by 5 bases, with 13 bases between. This CDR3 is CASSTAGADQPQHF. The DNA for the CDR3 is TGTGCCAGCAGCACCGCGGGGGCTGATCAGCCCCAGCATTTT.

This clonotype was seen just once. As the CDR3 is not closed by the conserved phenylalanine or tryptophan, this likely results from a read error. The DNA is left out, because the CDR3 cannot be placed on it with certainty; the CDR3 is given as TCRdb lists it. V usage is TRBV7-3 and J usage is TRBJ2-3; the table calls TRBD1, which could not be checked here. The CDR3 extends over 13 residues, inclusive of both ends. CDR1 is SGHTA, CDR2 FQGTGA, per germline. The CDR3 reads CASSNGQGDQETL.

Regarding this clonotype: It is unclear where the CDR3 begins or ends on the DNA, so no DNA is shown, and the CDR3 is as TCRdb lists it. This sequence joins TRBV7-9 and TRBJ2-5; the table's D call, TRBD1, has no DNA check behind it. CDR1 and CDR2 (germline): SEHNR, FQNEAQ (reference sequence). The CDR3 totals 17 residues, both ends included. The CDR3: CASSLDQTQYFGPAQYF.

This clonotype was picked up one time. The chain uses TRBV7-9 and TRBJ1-1; tentative D call: TRBD1 (6 bases). Trimming pared 2 bases from V and 5 bases from J, leaving 24 bases between. The CDR3 has 18 residues. Per the germline V gene, CDR1 is SEHNR and CDR2 is FQNEAQ (reference sequence). CDR3 in amino acids: CASSLHRTTWGAGTEAFF. CDR3 sequence (DNA): TGTGCCAGCAGCTTACATCGGACGACGTGGGGGGCTGGAACTGAAGCTTTCTTT.

The chain uses TRBV9 and TRBJ1-6, with 11 bases that match TRBD1. There are 16 residues in the CDR3. CDR1 is SGDLS and CDR2 is YYNGEE in the germline V gene. Trimming took 3 bases from V and 8 from J; bases not matched to a gene: 7. The CDR3 reads CASSDEGQGVDSPLHF. The CDR3 DNA reads as TGTGCCAGCAGCGACGAGGGACAGGGGGTGGATTCACCCCTCCACTTT.

Concerning this clonotype itself: A read error is likely, as this CDR3 ends without the conserved phenylalanine or tryptophan. The DNA is omitted, as the CDR3 cannot be located on it reliably, and the CDR3 follows TCRdb's listing. This chain joins TRBV9 and TRBJ2-3. Inclusive of both ends, the CDR3 amounts to 13 amino acids. Germline V gives CDR1 SGDLS, CDR2 YYNGEE. CDR3 region: CASGVGADTQQFV.

This chain links TRBV7-2 with TRBJ2-6; D is perhaps TRBD1 (6 bases). V lost 3 bases and J lost 2, with 17 bases in between. Germline CDR1 SGHTA, CDR2 FQGNSA. The CDR3 is made up of 18 amino acids. The CDR3 DNA follows: TGTGCCAGCAGCTTGACGTTCGACAGGTGGGCTGGGGCCAACGTCCTGACTTTC. Amino acids: CASSLTFDRWAGANVLTF.

About this clonotype: One junction end disagrees with the germline gene, perhaps due to a read error. This sequence joins TRBV7-3 and TRBJ1-6, with a weak D call TRBD1 (5 bases). The germline V gene has CDR1 SGHTA and CDR2 FQGTGA. The CDR3 is 16 amino acids. The CDR3 DNA follows: TGTGCCAGCAGCTTGGGGGAGGGCGGCTCGCAGTCACCTCTCCACTTT. Translating gives CASSLGEGGSQSPLHF. Full variable domain (rest looked up from reference TRBV7-3 and TRBJ1-6): GAGVSQTPSNKVTEKGKYVELRCDPISGHTALYWYRQSLGQGPEFLIYFQGTGAADDSGLPNDRFFAVRPEGSVSTLKIQRTERGDSAVYLCASSLGEGGSQSPLHFGNGTRLTVT.

Concerning this clonotype itself: At one of its ends the junction is not consistent with the germline gene, which may arise from a read error. V is TRBV7-3 and J is TRBJ2-3, with TRBD1 identical over 7 bases. This CDR3 has 13 amino acids. The V gene's germline CDR1 is SGHTA and CDR2 FQGTGA. The CDR3 reads CASSKGGNAVQYF. CDR3 in DNA: TGTGCCAGCTCGAAAGGGGGCAACGCCGTTCAGTACTTT.

The chain recombines TRBV7-3 with TRBJ2-7; 8 nucleotides align to TRBD2. The germline V gene encodes CDR1 SGHTA and CDR2 FQGTGA. V trimming: 4 bases; J trimming: 9 bases; junction bases outside the gene matches: 11. This CDR3 comprises 14 residues. The CDR3 DNA sequence: TGTGCCAGCAGCTCCGCGGGAGGTCCCGATACGCAGTACGTC. This translates into CASSSAGGPDTQYV.

This rearrangement joins TRBV20-1 to TRBJ2-7, with 9 nucleotides matching TRBD2. The germline gives CDR1 DFQATT, CDR2 SNEGSKA (reference sequence). The CDR3 sequence is 17 residues long. After removal of 0 bases from V and 0 bases from J, the junction contained 9 bases not matched to a gene. The CDR3 region is CSARDKFEREVSYEQYF. For the CDR3, the DNA is TGCAGTGCTAGAGACAAATTCGAGCGGGAGGTCTCCTACGAGCAGTACTTC.

The chain is built from TRBV5-1 and TRBJ2-7; D unresolved. CDR3 size: 15 residues. V was trimmed by 0 bases and J by 3 bases, leaving 13 bases between them. CDR1 is SGHRS, CDR2 YFSETQ, per germline. The CDR3 loop reads CASSLVREHCYEQYV. Here the CDR3 DNA reads TGCGCCAGCAGCTTGGTCCGAGAACACTGCTACGAGCAGTACGTC.

This clonotype appeared once. The chain combines TRBV5-4 with TRBJ2-3; maybe TRBD2 (5 bases). CDR3 length: 13 amino acids. Per germline, CDR1 SGHNT and CDR2 YYREEE (reference sequence). The V and J ends lost 5 bases and 4 bases respectively, with 11 bases between them. The CDR3 region is CASRDAGADTQYF. CDR3 sequence (DNA): TGTGCCAGCAGGGATGCGGGCGCAGATACGCAGTATTTT.

As concerns this clonotype: A much larger clone differs by one base, so this may be a read error. As the CDR3 is not closed by the conserved phenylalanine or tryptophan, this likely results from a read error. The DNA is omitted, as the CDR3 cannot be located on it reliably, and the CDR3 follows TCRdb's listing. This chain uses TRBV7-9 with TRBJ2-5; the table's D call TRBD2 went unverified against the DNA. The CDR3 region is 12 residues in length, termini included. The germline V gene encodes CDR1 SEHNR and CDR2 FQNEAQ (reference sequence). The CDR3: CASSFQRSGGND.

Remarks on this clonotype: Without the conserved terminal phenylalanine or tryptophan, this CDR3 likely stems from a read error. The DNA is left out, because the CDR3 cannot be placed on it with certainty; the CDR3 is given as TCRdb lists it. The gene calls are TRBV9 and TRBJ2-3; TRBD1 was called by the table and not checked on the DNA. Including both end residues, the CDR3 is 13 amino acids long. From germline, CDR1 is SGDLS and CDR2 YYNGEE. CDR3 sequence: CASGDAGTVQYYV.

V is TRBV15 and J is TRBJ1-1; maybe TRBD1 (6 bases). The CDR3 length is 14 residues. V was pared by 4 bases and J by 6 bases, with 15 bases between. Germline values: CDR1 LNHNV, CDR2 YYDKDF (reference sequence). DNA for the CDR3: TGTGCCACCAGCATCCGCCGGGACACACCTGAAGCTTTCTTT. Amino acids: CATSIRRDTPEAFF.

Notes on this clonotype: Because it lacks the conserved phenylalanine or tryptophan at the end, this CDR3 is likely a read error. No DNA is shown, since the ends of the CDR3 on it are uncertain; the CDR3 is the one TCRdb lists. This chain connects TRBV7-9 to TRBJ2-3; the DNA was not used to check the table's D call, TRBD2. The CDR3 sequence runs 13 residues, both termini included. Germline-derived CDR1 and CDR2 are SEHNR and FQNEAQ (reference sequence). CDR3 protein: CASGDGSNDQFYG.

On this clonotype: In this CDR3 the conserved last residue, phenylalanine or tryptophan, is missing, so a read error is likely. Because the CDR3's place on the DNA is in doubt, the DNA is left out and the CDR3 is given as listed by TCRdb. J is TRBJ1-2 and V is TRBV9; the DNA was not used to check the table's D call, TRBD1. The CDR3 sequence runs 13 residues, both termini included. Germline lookup yields CDR1 SGDLS and CDR2 YYNGEE. This CDR3 is CASGQAGDIQYFV.

The J gene is TRBJ1-2, the V gene TRBV7-9; perhaps TRBD1 as D (6 bases). CDR3 length: 15 residues. Germline V gene data show CDR1 as SEHNR and CDR2 as FQNEAQ (reference sequence). V lost 5 bases and J lost 14, with 27 bases in between. The CDR3 bases are TGTGCCAGCAGCACGGCTAGCGGGGGGGCGTACAATGAGACCTTC. This codes for CASSTASGGAYNETF.

The gene calls are TRBV20-1 and TRBJ1-2; D is unclear. Germline V gene lookup returns CDR1 DFQATT and CDR2 SNEGSKA (reference sequence). CDR3 size: 11 residues. Trimming cost V 3 bases and J 6 bases, with 8 bases left between them. The CDR3 loop reads CSASPGHGYTF. In DNA form, the CDR3 reads TGCAGTGCTAGCCCAGGACATGGCTACACCTTC.

V is TRBV7-3 and J is TRBJ2-1; TRBD2 agrees at 8 bases. CDR3 length: 16 amino acids. The V gene end was trimmed by 3 bases and the J gene end by 12 bases; junction bases not matched to a gene: 16. Germline CDR1 reads SGHTA; CDR2 reads FQGTGA. The CDR3 spells CASSFQRGGGSDTQFF. The CDR3 region has the DNA TGTGCCAGCAGCTTCCAGAGAGGCGGGGGGAGCGATACGCAGTTCTTC.